This T cell receptor beta chain was sequenced in a study of blood T cell repertoires in COVID-19. As for the study in general: The United States, Italy and Spain provided the acute and convalescent COVID-19 samples. The analysed material was cDNA or gDNA that came from T cells, B-cell-depleted T cells, or PBMCs.

Germline CDR1 reads MNHEY; CDR2 reads SVGAGI. V gave up 8 bases and J gave up 2 bases; unmatched junction bases: 5. The CDR3 is 13 amino acids. Authors' methods: It was from reference gene primer amplification that nucleated cell counts were estimated. The data were produced by immunoSEQ multiplex PCR, yet TCRdb's version contains in-frame clones alone and is incomplete. V and J calls and clone size are given by that table; D and trimming were obtained from the DNA. The data contain 250,000 to 300,000 clones, just under 90% of them singletons. Donors were grouped by their self-reported clinical history.

The source material was PBMCs or T cells enriched from blood (not recorded which). The TCR originated in a woman between 45 and 65 years old who had been exposed to COVID-19. The rearrangement links TRBV6-5 to TRBJ2-7; TRBD2 matches 8 bases. The CDR3 is CASEKAGAYEQYF. CDR3 bases: TGTGCCAGCGAGAAAGCGGGGGCCTACGAGCAGTACTTC.